The subject of this entry is one T cell receptor beta chain. The target antigen is unknown. The study ran its PCR with 60 Vbeta and 13 Jbeta primers. Measured with immunoSEQ multiplex PCR; TCRdb has only the in-frame clones, and not every one. The table shows roughly 120,000 clones, with more than 60% occurring only once. Sampled while nominally healthy, donors likely had unrecorded immune exposures. The record originates from a study of cytomegalovirus exposure and HLA in healthy donors. Across the whole study: Of some 400 genotyped donors, 81% grouped in the Caucasian-associated ancestry cluster.

Whole-study findings and limits: Confirmation was obtained in vitro that a few CMV-associated chains are specific for CMV antigens.

This receptor was taken from a man in his forties in good health and CMV-seropositive. The sequencing input was PBMCs.

The CDR3 DNA is TGCGCCAGCAGCCAAGTGGCGGGTTTCTTTTACAATGAGCAGTTCTTC. It yields the protein CASSQVAGFFYNEQFF. The chain is built from TRBV4-3 and TRBJ2-1; perhaps TRBD2 as D (5 bases). This CDR3 has 16 amino acids. Deletions cut 1 base from V and 4 bases from J, with 14 bases between. The germline V gene encodes CDR1 LGHNA and CDR2 YSLEER.